This paragraph covers one T cell receptor beta chain sequence. This clone was seen a single time. This receptor's antigen is unknown. No base quality information exists; no much larger clone differs at one position. This sample was included in a study of T cell responses to AZD1222 COVID-19 vaccine (TCRdb year 2021). In the study overall: A total of 230 to 250 trial participants underwent TCR sequencing, of whom about 200 had received two doses of AZD1222 and some 26 had received two doses of the MenACWY control vaccine. Trial participants were enrolled by age into 18-55, 56-69 and 70-plus year subgroups, with 148, 28 and 57 TCR-sequenced participants respectively.

The germline V gene (reference sequence) sets CDR1 to MNHEY and CDR2 to SMNVEV. Relative to germline, V is 2 bases shorter and J is 3 bases shorter, with 7 bases between their ends. The CDR3 holds 13 amino acids from the cysteine to the phenylalanine. This entry keeps only the CDR3 DNA: 39 bases, framed from base 1. Results and caveats for the whole study, not just this receptor: Because no day 14 peak-response samples were available, repertoires were characterized only after the peak T cell response. The whole spike protein was spanned by vaccine-associated CD4 TCRs, and dominant responses were seen in regions 160-218 and 743-854. The 56-69-year group was small, and its depth increase did not reach significance, likely because of low power. A significant rise in spike-specific TCR breadth and depth was observed after two AZD1222 doses relative to day 0 and relative to MenACWY recipients. Epitopes outside the regions mutated in the B.1.351 and B.1.1.7 variants were reportedly recognized by nearly half of the unique spike-specific TCRs. Most participants were white British and females outnumbered males, and the authors suggested that clonal diversity may have been underestimated. Conclusions about previously exposed vaccinees are limited because only six or seven AZD1222 recipients were SARS-CoV-2 seropositive at baseline.

The CDR3 regions of human TCRbeta chains were subjected to immunosequencing. Per the source publication's procedure: TCRs in the repertoires were compared against a reference library of SARS-CoV-2-specific TCRs that had been generated with the MIRA antigen-specificity platform. Breadth was defined as the fraction of unique TCRs that were SARS-CoV-2-associated. Depth was defined as the fraction of total T cells that were SARS-CoV-2-associated. Each spike-specific TCR was assigned to its reactive spike region and to a CD4 or CD8 class using the MIRA data. Log10-transformed breadth and depth values were compared by one-way ANOVA with Sidak's multiple comparisons tests. This is the immuneACCESS table as TCRdb keeps it, with only in-frame sequences that have V and J called. A part of the clones is gone; compared with another copy, unresolved V genes explain less than half, and the rest is unexplained. That table furnishes V, J and clone size, whereas the DNA furnished D and trimming. A total of 110,000 or so clones appear in this sample, 86% of them only once. The ten top clones hold under 20% of the sample.

The sample's time point label is to be understood as: about 28 days (+/-7) after the second vaccine dose. Because spike-specific TCR depth and breadth did not differ between the two schedules, AZD1222 recipients who got a second dose at roughly 4 weeks were pooled with those who got a second dose at roughly 12 weeks. Samples from vaccinated people were obtained from the UK trials COV001 and COV002, which included a single-blind randomized controlled phase 2/3 trial of AZD1222 (ChAdOx1 nCoV-19) in healthy adults. Trial participant PBMC samples were collected at day 0 and day 28 after the second dose for TCRbeta chain sequencing.

Recombination linked TRBV27 to TRBJ1-2, with the identity of the D gene unclear. The receptor comes from an adult who received the AZD1222 COVID-19 vaccine. The sequences come from peripheral blood, collected 28 days after the second AZD1222 dose. The DNA sequence reads TGTGCCAGCAGTTTACAGAAGGACTATGGCTACACCTTC. Translated, it reads CASSLQKDYGYTF.